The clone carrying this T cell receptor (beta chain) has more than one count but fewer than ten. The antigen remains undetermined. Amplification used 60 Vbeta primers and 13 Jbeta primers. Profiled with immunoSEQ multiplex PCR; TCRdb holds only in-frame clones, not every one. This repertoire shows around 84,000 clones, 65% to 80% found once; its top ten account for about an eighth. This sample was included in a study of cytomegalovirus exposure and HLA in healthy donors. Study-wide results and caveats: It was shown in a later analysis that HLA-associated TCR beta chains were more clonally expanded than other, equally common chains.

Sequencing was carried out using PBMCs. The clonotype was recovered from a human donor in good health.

CDR3 nucleotide sequence: TGCGCCAGCAGCCGGCTGGGACAGGGGAGTCCAACCTATAATTCACCCCTCCACTTT. Its protein product is CASSRLGQGSPTYNSPLHF. This chain joins TRBV4-3 and TRBJ1-6, with 10 bases aligning to TRBD1. V trimming: 4 bases; J trimming: 2 bases; junction bases outside the gene matches: 11. The CDR3 spans 19 residues. CDR1 and CDR2 (germline): LGHNA, YSLEER.